The 10 T cell receptor beta chains below were found in one sample sequenced in a study of T cells expressing NK-cell markers (dated by TCRdb to about 2020). Libraries were constructed by 5' RACE. The run used an Illumina HiSeq 2000. TCRdb reprocessed the reads into one record per CDR3 protein sequence, lacking DNA. The sample table records some 120,000 distinct CDR3 sequences. The ten top clones hold approximately 17% of the sample. The sample comprised blood T cells: a sorted CD56 or NKG2C T cell subset, CD4+ or CD8+ T cells, or bulk PBMC T cells (not recorded which). Receptors were obtained from a woman between 18 and 70 years old in good health.

V gene TRBV12-3 or TRBV12-4 combines with J gene TRBJ1-1. There are 15 residues in the CDR3. The CDR3 loop reads CASSFLGLGNTEAFF.

The chain carries TRBV28 and TRBJ2-1; TCRdb calls TRBD2, which cannot be checked without DNA. This CDR3 is built from 15 residues. Germline V gives CDR1 MDHEN, CDR2 SYDVKM. CDR3 in amino acids: CASRPDLRSYNEQFF. The whole variable domain, remainder taken from reference TRBV28 and TRBJ2-1, is DVKVTQSSRYLVKRTGEKVFLECVQDMDHENMFWYRQDPGLGLRLIYFSYDVKMKEKGDIPEGYSVSREKKERFSLILESASTNQTSMYLCASRPDLRSYNEQFFGPGTRLTVL.

This chain uses TRBV24-1 with TRBJ2-3; TCRdb's assignment of TRBD1 cannot be checked, as there is no DNA. The germline V gene has CDR1 KGHDR and CDR2 SFDVKD. CDR3 length: 15 amino acids. The CDR3 is CATSDSGQGPDTQYF.

The V and J genes are TRBV21-1 and TRBJ2-2; the TRBD1 assignment by TCRdb is unverifiable without DNA. TRBV21-1 is assigned pseudogene status. The CDR3 has 17 residues. CDR3 sequence reads: CASSVPFGTGRAGELFF.

V gene TRBV29-1 combines with J gene TRBJ2-4; TCRdb's D call of TRBD2 is untestable without DNA. The CDR3 sequence is 11 residues long. The V gene's germline CDR1 is SQVTM and CDR2 ANQGSEA. CDR3: CSVKLGHIQYF.

The genes are TRBV6-2 or TRBV6-3 and TRBJ1-4. This CDR3 spans 16 amino acids. From germline, CDR1 is MNHEY and CDR2 SVGEGT. CDR3 in amino acids: CASSYGETATNEKLFF.

This rearrangement joins TRBV13 to TRBJ2-5; TCRdb gives TRBD2 as the D gene, but with no DNA this cannot be confirmed. This CDR3 has 15 residues. Looked up from germline, CDR1 is PRHDT and CDR2 is FYEKMQ (reference sequence). The CDR3 reads CASSSEPSGQETQYF.

V is TRBV27 and J is TRBJ2-7; with no DNA, the TCRdb D assignment of TRBD2 cannot be verified. The CDR3 covers 14 residues. Germline CDR1 and CDR2: MNHEY and SMNVEV (reference sequence). This chain's CDR3 is CASSLAGTSPEQYF.

The V gene is TRBV4-2, the J gene TRBJ2-7; TCRdb indicates TRBD1, and absent DNA this call remains unverified. The germline V gene encodes CDR1 LGHNA and CDR2 YNFKEQ. The CDR3 consists of 14 residues. Here the CDR3 reads CASSQRPGQDEQYF.

This chain uses TRBV25-1 with TRBJ1-5; there is no DNA to check the TCRdb D call of TRBD1. The CDR3 runs to 12 residues. Germline-derived CDR1 and CDR2 are MGHDK and SYGVNS. Here the CDR3 reads CASSDTGQPQHF. Supplemented by reference TRBV25-1 and TRBJ1-5, the full variable domain reads EADIYQTPRYLVIGTGKKITLECSQTMGHDKMYWYQQDPGMELHLIHYSYGVNSTEKGDLSSESTVSRIRTEHFPLTLESARPSHTSQYLCASSDTGQPQHFGDGTRLSIL.